This T cell receptor (beta chain) was documented in a study of shared clonotypes between healthy human individuals. This clone showed up just once. Its antigen is unknown. Other nucleotide sequences in the sample specify the same CDR3. Study outcomes and limitations: Sequencing depth was predicted to influence how clonotypes are shared among donors.

V was clipped by 1 base and J by 5 bases; unmatched bases: 2. Germline CDR1 and CDR2: SGHNT and YENEEA. The CDR3 runs 14 residues. Sorted-subset replicate PCR reactions contained 200 to 250 ng DNA, corresponding to 29,000 or so T cell genomes. This table comes from immunoSEQ multiplex PCR, and its TCRdb copy is limited to in-frame clones, with some not included. Here the sample spans 230,000 or so clones, just over 65% being singletons. The sequenced sample consisted of memory CD4+ T cells sorted from blood. The subset denotes: CD45RA-negative fraction. J is TRBJ2-1 and V is TRBV11-3; 7 positions match TRBD1. This TCR was sampled from a man younger than 45 in good health. CDR3 DNA: TGTGCCAGCAGCTTAGGAGGGACAGACAATGAGCAGTTCTTC. It is translated as CASSLGGTDNEQFF.